Sequencing of this T cell receptor (beta chain) was carried out in a study of beta chain features in type 1 diabetes. This clone was seen more than once but under ten times. The antigen is undetermined. One junction end disagrees with the germline gene, perhaps due to a read error. This CDR3 has 13 amino acids. CDR1 and CDR2 (germline): KGHSH, LQKENI. Over 95% purity was reached by all sorted populations. Overall study results and limits: Possible PCR preference for shorter templates applied equally to patients and controls. Within the patient group, naive, central memory and Treg TCRB repertoires appeared more similar to each other than within healthy donors.

The study reverse transcribed the entire isolated RNA, so it sequenced expressed TCRB transcripts. Assay: immunoSEQ multiplex PCR; the TCRdb copy retains only in-frame clones and omits some. Altogether 250,000 to 400,000 clones are present, 12% to 15% being singletons, with the ten largest covering more than 6.5%. The chain combines TRBV18 with TRBJ2-1; D uncertain. Sequencing was done on a sample of central memory CD4+ T cells from blood. The source is a man aged 25 to 40 in good health. The chain's CDR3 is CASSPARGVHWVF. The CDR3 bases are TGTGCCAGCTCACCGGCGAGAGGAGTTCACTGGGTCTTC. Filled out from reference TRBV18 and TRBJ2-1, the complete variable domain reads NAGVMQNPRHLVRRRGQEARLRCSPMKGHSHVYWYRQLPEEGLKFMVYLQKENIIDESGMPKERFSAEFPKEGPSILRIQQVVRGDSAAYFCASSPARGVHWVFGPGTRLTVL.